These T cell receptor beta chains were read from a single sample in a study of vaccination and CD4 T cells after COVID-19. Their antigens remain unidentified. Each CDR3 protein is one row after TCRdb ran MiXCR on the PCR reads. The sample carries 20,000 to 25,000 distinct CDR3 sequences, under 75% recorded once. The sample comprised CD4+ T cells from blood, cultured in vitro. The receptors stem from a human donor who had recovered from COVID-19. The CDR3 runs from the conserved cysteine through the conserved F or W. The order of the fields is V gene, clone size, J gene, D gene, CDR3 protein, CDR3 DNA. D genes are given only for firm matches. Clone sizes are given selectively: once, few, many, or a class where the clone is expanded.

v_call: TRBV28
clone_size: .
j_call: TRBJ2-5
d_call: .
cdr3_aa: CASLPDLGETQYF
cdr3_nt: TGTGCCAGCTTACCGGATCTTGGGGAGACCCAGTACTTC

v_call: TRBV6-5
clone_size: .
j_call: TRBJ1-4
d_call: .
cdr3_aa: CASSYTHTGEKLFF
cdr3_nt: TGTGCCAGCAGTTACACACATACGGGGGAAAAACTGTTTTTT

v_call: TRBV20-1
clone_size: few
j_call: TRBJ1-3
d_call: .
cdr3_aa: CSARDKSSGNTIYF
cdr3_nt: TGCAGTGCTAGAGATAAGAGCTCTGGAAACACCATATATTTT

v_call: TRBV7-9
clone_size: .
j_call: TRBJ2-5
d_call: .
cdr3_aa: CASSPGSGETQYF
cdr3_nt: TGTGCCAGCAGCCCCGGCTCAGGGGAGACCCAGTACTTC

v_call: TRBV7-2
clone_size: .
j_call: TRBJ1-6
d_call: TRBD1
cdr3_aa: CASSTRQGGYNSPLHF
cdr3_nt: TGTGCCAGCAGCACACGACAGGGGGGATATAATTCACCCCTCCACTTT

v_call: TRBV19
clone_size: once
j_call: TRBJ1-1
d_call: .
cdr3_aa: CASTPQPGGREAFF
cdr3_nt: TGTGCCAGTACCCCCCAACCGGGGGGCCGTGAAGCTTTCTTT

v_call: TRBV20-1
clone_size: few
j_call: TRBJ1-5
d_call: .
cdr3_aa: CSASRSGGNQPQHF
cdr3_nt: TGCAGCGCCTCCCGGTCCGGTGGCAATCAGCCCCAGCATTTT

v_call: TRBV6-1
clone_size: once
j_call: TRBJ1-6
d_call: .
cdr3_aa: CASSNERQFYNSPLHF
cdr3_nt: TGTGCCAGCAGTAACGAACGACAGTTCTATAATTCACCCCTCCACTTT

v_call: TRBV7-2
clone_size: .
j_call: TRBJ2-2
d_call: TRBD2
cdr3_aa: CASSLAGLAAGELFF
cdr3_nt: TGTGCCAGCAGCTTAGCCGGGCTAGCGGCCGGGGAGCTGTTTTTT

v_call: TRBV7-2
clone_size: once
j_call: TRBJ1-1
d_call: TRBD1
cdr3_aa: CASSPTGGRMNTEAFF
cdr3_nt: TGTGCCAGCAGCCCGACAGGGGGTAGGATGAACACTGAAGCTTTCTTT

v_call: TRBV7-9
clone_size: .
j_call: TRBJ1-1
d_call: .
cdr3_aa: CASSLIVGTEAFF
cdr3_nt: TGTGCCAGCAGCCTTATCGTCGGGACTGAAGCTTTCTTT

v_call: TRBV7-3
clone_size: .
j_call: TRBJ2-7
d_call: .
cdr3_aa: CASSFGTNYEQYF
cdr3_nt: TGTGCCAGCAGCTTTGGCACTAACTACGAGCAGTACTTC

v_call: TRBV6-4
clone_size: .
j_call: TRBJ1-5
d_call: TRBD1
cdr3_aa: CASSDPQGSGQGSQPQHF
cdr3_nt: TGTGCCAGCAGTGACCCCCAAGGTTCGGGACAGGGGAGTCAGCCCCAGCATTTT

v_call: TRBV5-1
clone_size: .
j_call: TRBJ1-2
d_call: TRBD1
cdr3_aa: CASSAMPGTVTRYGYTF
cdr3_nt: TGCGCCAGCAGCGCGATGCCCGGGACAGTGACCCGCTATGGCTACACCTTC

v_call: TRBV28
clone_size: .
j_call: TRBJ2-7
d_call: TRBD1
cdr3_aa: CASSPGDRGYEQYF
cdr3_nt: TGTGCCAGCAGTCCTGGGGACAGGGGGTACGAGCAGTACTTC

v_call: TRBV20-1
clone_size: .
j_call: TRBJ2-7
d_call: .
cdr3_aa: CSARTGTSYEQYF
cdr3_nt: TGCAGTGCTCGAACCGGGACTTCCTACGAGCAGTACTTC

v_call: TRBV30
clone_size: .
j_call: TRBJ2-5
d_call: .
cdr3_aa: CAWSRGATQYF
cdr3_nt: TGTGCCTGGAGTCGGGGAGCAACCCAGTACTTC

v_call: TRBV28
clone_size: .
j_call: TRBJ1-2
d_call: TRBD1
cdr3_aa: CASRLHGQGSYGYTF
cdr3_nt: TGTGCCAGCAGATTACACGGACAGGGGTCCTATGGCTACACCTTC

v_call: TRBV30
clone_size: .
j_call: TRBJ2-5
d_call: .
cdr3_aa: CAWSVTSNFQETQYF
cdr3_nt: TGTGCCTGGAGTGTAACTAGTAACTTCCAAGAGACCCAGTACTTC

v_call: TRBV20-1
clone_size: .
j_call: TRBJ2-3
d_call: TRBD2
cdr3_aa: CSATTSGGTDTQYF
cdr3_nt: TGCAGTGCAACGACTAGCGGGGGCACAGATACGCAGTATTTT

v_call: TRBV20-1
clone_size: .
j_call: TRBJ2-6
d_call: TRBD1
cdr3_aa: CSASRGQGRSGANVLTF
cdr3_nt: TGCAGTGCTAGTCGGGGACAGGGGCGGTCTGGGGCCAACGTCCTGACTTTC

v_call: TRBV28
clone_size: .
j_call: TRBJ2-1
d_call: TRBD2
cdr3_aa: CAIVSSGGSSYNEQFF
cdr3_nt: TGTGCCATCGTAAGTAGCGGGGGGAGCTCCTACAATGAGCAGTTCTTC

v_call: TRBV7-2
clone_size: few
j_call: TRBJ2-7
d_call: TRBD2
cdr3_aa: CASSLVGTSGASFGQYF
cdr3_nt: TGTGCCAGCAGCTTAGTAGGGACTAGCGGGGCCTCTTTCGGGCAGTACTTC

v_call: TRBV27
clone_size: .
j_call: TRBJ1-6
d_call: .
cdr3_aa: CASRQQRGYDSPLHF
cdr3_nt: TGTGCCAGTCGCCAACAGAGAGGGTATGATTCACCCCTCCACTTT

v_call: TRBV6-5
clone_size: .
j_call: TRBJ1-1
d_call: .
cdr3_aa: CASSYRDSTEAFF
cdr3_nt: TGTGCCAGCAGTTACCGAGACAGCACTGAAGCTTTCTTT

v_call: TRBV6-1
clone_size: .
j_call: TRBJ1-5
d_call: .
cdr3_aa: CASSLKGGGQPQHF
cdr3_nt: TGTGCCAGCAGCCTAAAGGGGGGGGGACAGCCCCAGCATTTT

v_call: TRBV2
clone_size: few
j_call: TRBJ2-2
d_call: .
cdr3_aa: CASGPRQGAGELFF
cdr3_nt: TGTGCCAGCGGCCCCAGACAAGGAGCCGGGGAGCTGTTTTTT

v_call: TRBV4-3
clone_size: .
j_call: TRBJ1-6
d_call: TRBD1
cdr3_aa: CASSRDRVYNSPLHF
cdr3_nt: TGCGCCAGCAGTCGGGACAGGGTCTATAATTCACCCCTCCACTTT

v_call: TRBV6-1
clone_size: .
j_call: TRBJ1-1
d_call: .
cdr3_aa: CASTEYWRGTMNTEAFF
cdr3_nt: TGTGCCAGCACTGAATATTGGAGGGGAACGATGAACACTGAAGCTTTCTTT

v_call: TRBV11-2
clone_size: .
j_call: TRBJ1-1
d_call: .
cdr3_aa: CASSLTSFAGTEAFF
cdr3_nt: TGTGCCAGCAGCTTAACCAGCTTCGCGGGGACTGAAGCTTTCTTT

v_call: TRBV12-3/TRBV12-4
clone_size: .
j_call: TRBJ1-6
d_call: .
cdr3_aa: CASSFSGRTYNSPLHF
cdr3_nt: TGTGCCAGCAGTTTCTCGGGCAGAACCTATAATTCACCCCTCCACTTT

v_call: TRBV19
clone_size: few
j_call: TRBJ1-3
d_call: .
cdr3_aa: CASSPGLSSGNTIYF
cdr3_nt: TGTGCCAGTAGTCCGGGACTGAGCTCTGGAAACACCATATATTTT

v_call: TRBV20-1
clone_size: few
j_call: TRBJ2-4
d_call: .
cdr3_aa: CSARPGTKAKNIQYF
cdr3_nt: TGCAGTGCTAGACCGGGTACGAAGGCCAAAAACATTCAGTACTTC

v_call: TRBV6-4
clone_size: .
j_call: TRBJ1-2
d_call: TRBD1
cdr3_aa: CASSDPGQGNGYTF
cdr3_nt: TGTGCCAGCAGTGACCCGGGACAGGGGAATGGCTACACCTTC

v_call: TRBV30
clone_size: .
j_call: TRBJ2-2
d_call: .
cdr3_aa: CAWSGGSYTGELFF
cdr3_nt: TGTGCCTGGAGTGGGGGGTCGTACACCGGGGAGCTGTTTTTT

v_call: TRBV20-1
clone_size: .
j_call: TRBJ2-7
d_call: .
cdr3_aa: CSARPPNGGYEQYF
cdr3_nt: TGCAGTGCTCGTCCACCCAACGGCGGCTACGAGCAGTACTTC

v_call: TRBV20-1
clone_size: .
j_call: TRBJ2-2
d_call: TRBD2
cdr3_aa: CSARDPGTSGRSRGELFF
cdr3_nt: TGCAGTGCTAGAGACCCGGGGACTAGCGGGAGGAGTAGGGGGGAGCTGTTTTTT

v_call: TRBV6-4
clone_size: .
j_call: TRBJ2-3
d_call: .
cdr3_aa: CASSFEDSTDTQYF
cdr3_nt: TGTGCCAGCAGTTTTGAGGATTCCACAGATACGCAGTATTTT

v_call: TRBV6-1
clone_size: .
j_call: TRBJ1-2
d_call: TRBD1
cdr3_aa: CASSRTGFYGYTF
cdr3_nt: TGTGCCAGCAGCCGGACAGGGTTCTATGGCTACACCTTC

v_call: TRBV6-1
clone_size: .
j_call: TRBJ1-2
d_call: TRBD1
cdr3_aa: CASRTPDRAVYGYTF
cdr3_nt: TGTGCCAGCAGGACCCCGGACAGGGCTGTCTATGGCTACACCTTC

v_call: TRBV20-1
clone_size: .
j_call: TRBJ1-5
d_call: .
cdr3_aa: CSARDGTLNQPQHF
cdr3_nt: TGCAGTGCTAGAGATGGGACACTGAATCAGCCCCAGCATTTT

v_call: TRBV6-2/TRBV6-3
clone_size: .
j_call: TRBJ2-7
d_call: .
cdr3_aa: CASSYPIDYGWVKLTYEQYF
cdr3_nt: TGTGCCAGCAGTTACCCGATCGATTACGGATGGGTCAAATTAACCTACGAGCAGTACTTC

v_call: TRBV6-1
clone_size: .
j_call: TRBJ1-1
d_call: .
cdr3_aa: CASRTGQQAEAFF
cdr3_nt: TGTGCCAGCAGAACGGGCCAACAGGCTGAAGCTTTCTTT

v_call: TRBV24-1
clone_size: once
j_call: TRBJ2-7
d_call: TRBD1
cdr3_aa: CATATGVEDEQYF
cdr3_nt: TGTGCCACGGCGACAGGGGTCGAGGACGAGCAGTACTTC

v_call: TRBV21-1
clone_size: .
j_call: TRBJ2-7
d_call: .
cdr3_aa: CASSPPGWFLYEQYF
cdr3_nt: TGTGCCAGCAGCCCTCCCGGGTGGTTTTTATACGAGCAGTACTTC

v_call: TRBV19
clone_size: .
j_call: TRBJ1-5
d_call: .
cdr3_aa: CASTKGGVLRQPQHF
cdr3_nt: TGTGCCAGTACTAAGGGGGGGGTTCTAAGACAGCCCCAGCATTTT

v_call: TRBV27
clone_size: .
j_call: TRBJ2-7
d_call: .
cdr3_aa: CASSRQFPYEQYF
cdr3_nt: TGTGCCAGCAGCCGACAGTTCCCCTACGAGCAGTACTTC

v_call: TRBV11-1
clone_size: .
j_call: TRBJ1-2
d_call: .
cdr3_aa: CASSDPGGTNYGYTF
cdr3_nt: TGTGCCAGCAGCGACCCCGGAGGCACCAACTATGGCTACACCTTC

v_call: TRBV18
clone_size: .
j_call: TRBJ1-2
d_call: .
cdr3_aa: CASSPLQGTDGYTF
cdr3_nt: TGTGCCAGCTCACCACTACAGGGAACGGACGGCTACACCTTC

v_call: TRBV7-2
clone_size: .
j_call: TRBJ1-5
d_call: TRBD1
cdr3_aa: CASSHPGTGGLRVQPQHF
cdr3_nt: TGTGCCAGCAGCCATCCCGGGACAGGGGGCCTTCGGGTTCAGCCCCAGCATTTT